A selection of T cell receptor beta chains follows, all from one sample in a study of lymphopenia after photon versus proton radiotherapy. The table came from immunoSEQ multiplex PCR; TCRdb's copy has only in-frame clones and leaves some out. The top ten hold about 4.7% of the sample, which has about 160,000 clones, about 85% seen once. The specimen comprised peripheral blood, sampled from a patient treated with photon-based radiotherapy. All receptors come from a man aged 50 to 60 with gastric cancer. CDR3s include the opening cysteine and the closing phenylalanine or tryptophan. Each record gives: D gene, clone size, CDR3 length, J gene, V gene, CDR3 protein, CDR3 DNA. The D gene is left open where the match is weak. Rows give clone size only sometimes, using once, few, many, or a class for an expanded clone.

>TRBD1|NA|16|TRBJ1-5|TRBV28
CASSSFDRGLNQPQHF
TGTGCCAGCAGTTCATTCGACAGGGGGCTCAATCAGCCCCAGCATTTT
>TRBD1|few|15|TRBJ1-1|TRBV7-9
CASSSSDRGLTEAFF
TGTGCCAGCAGCAGCTCCGACAGGGGGCTCACTGAAGCTTTCTTT
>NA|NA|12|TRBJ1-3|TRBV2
CASSETGNTIYF
TGTGCCAGCAGTGAAACTGGAAACACCATATATTTT
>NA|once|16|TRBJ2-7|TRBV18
CASSPHDSAVSYEQYF
TGTGCCAGCTCCCCTCATGACAGTGCTGTCTCCTACGAGCAGTACTTC
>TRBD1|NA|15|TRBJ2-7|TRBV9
CASSGYAGQGHEQYF
TGTGCCAGCAGCGGATATGCGGGACAGGGCCACGAGCAGTACTTC
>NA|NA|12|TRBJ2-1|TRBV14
CASSQVENEQFF
TGTGCCAGCAGCCAAGTGGAGAATGAGCAGTTCTTC
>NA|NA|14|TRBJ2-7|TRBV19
CASSRTEKDYEQYF
TGTGCCAGTAGCCGGACAGAAAAGGATTACGAGCAGTACTTC
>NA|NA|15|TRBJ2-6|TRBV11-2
CASSGVSSGANVLTF
TGTGCCAGCAGCGGGGTATCCTCTGGGGCCAACGTCCTGACTTTC
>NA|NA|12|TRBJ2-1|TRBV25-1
CASRGGPNEQFF
TGTGCCAGCAGGGGGGGTCCCAATGAGCAGTTCTTC
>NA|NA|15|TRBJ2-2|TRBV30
CAWSVGLTNTGELFF
TGTGCCTGGAGTGTCGGCCTCACGAACACCGGGGAGCTGTTTTTT
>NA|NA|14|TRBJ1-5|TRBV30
CAWSVGGGNQPQHF
TGTGCCTGGAGTGTAGGGGGGGGGAATCAGCCCCAGCATTTT
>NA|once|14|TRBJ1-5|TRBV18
CASSPDSNNQPQHF
TGTGCCAGCTCACCCGACAGTAACAATCAGCCCCAGCATTTT
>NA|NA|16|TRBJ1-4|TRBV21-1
CASSKEVLTTNEKLFF
TGTGCCAGCAGCAAAGAGGTTTTGACAACTAATGAAAAACTGTTTTTT
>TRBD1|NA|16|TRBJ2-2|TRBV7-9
CASSRPGTGHTGELFF
TGTGCCAGCAGCCGACCCGGGACAGGGCACACCGGGGAGCTGTTTTTT
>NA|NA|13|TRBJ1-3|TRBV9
CASSGQPDDTIYF
TGTGCCAGCAGCGGACAGCCGGATGACACCATATATTTT
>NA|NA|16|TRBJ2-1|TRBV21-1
CASSKESGVAYNEQFF
TGTGCCAGCAGCAAGGAGTCAGGGGTCGCCTACAATGAGCAGTTCTTC
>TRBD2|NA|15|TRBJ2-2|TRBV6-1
CASSFTSGRDGELFF
TGTGCCAGCAGTTTCACTAGCGGGAGGGACGGGGAGCTGTTTTTT
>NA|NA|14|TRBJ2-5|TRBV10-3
CAISEDSIQETQYF
TGTGCCATCAGTGAGGACAGCATACAAGAGACCCAGTACTTC
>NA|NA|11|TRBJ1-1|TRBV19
CARDNVGEAFF
TGTGCCAGAGACAACGTCGGTGAAGCTTTCTTT
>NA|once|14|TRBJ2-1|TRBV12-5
CASARRQTYNEQFF
TGTGCTAGTGCCCGTCGACAAACCTACAATGAGCAGTTCTTC
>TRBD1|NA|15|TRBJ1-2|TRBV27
CASSWTGGPGYGYTF
TGTGCCAGCAGTTGGACAGGGGGCCCTGGCTATGGCTACACCTTC
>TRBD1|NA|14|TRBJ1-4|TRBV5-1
CASSLGQGNEKLFF
TGCGCCAGCAGCTTGGGACAGGGAAATGAAAAACTGTTTTTT
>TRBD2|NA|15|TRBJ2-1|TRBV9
CASSPSGLAYNEQFF
TGTGCCAGCAGCCCCAGTGGACTAGCGTACAATGAGCAGTTCTTC
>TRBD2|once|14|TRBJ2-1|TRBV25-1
CASSGGLFPDEQFF
TGTGCCAGCAGTGGGGGACTATTTCCCGATGAGCAGTTCTTC
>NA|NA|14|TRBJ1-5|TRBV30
CAWSGRGGGQPQHF
TGTGCCTGGAGTGGGCGCGGAGGGGGTCAGCCCCAGCATTTT
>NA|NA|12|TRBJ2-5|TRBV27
CASTSSGETQYF
TGTGCCAGCACCTCTTCAGGGGAGACCCAGTACTTC
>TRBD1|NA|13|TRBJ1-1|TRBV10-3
CAISEGQGTEAFF
TGTGCCATCAGTGAGGGACAGGGGACTGAAGCTTTCTTT
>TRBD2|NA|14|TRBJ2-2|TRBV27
CASRGTSPSGELFF
TGTGCCAGCCGCGGGACTAGCCCATCCGGGGAGCTGTTTTTT
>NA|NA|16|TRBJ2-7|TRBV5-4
CASSTVMGIDSYEQYF
TGTGCCAGCTCAACTGTCATGGGGATCGACTCCTACGAGCAGTACTTC
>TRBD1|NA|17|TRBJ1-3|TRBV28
CASSPGQGGRSGNTIYF
TGTGCCAGCAGTCCGGGACAGGGGGGCCGCTCTGGAAACACCATATATTTT
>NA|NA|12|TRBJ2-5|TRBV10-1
CASYSLQETQYF
TGCGCCAGCTATAGTTTACAAGAGACCCAGTACTTC
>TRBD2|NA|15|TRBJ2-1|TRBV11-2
CASSPGSGRYNEQFF
TGTGCCAGCAGCCCCGGGAGCGGGAGGTACAATGAGCAGTTCTTC
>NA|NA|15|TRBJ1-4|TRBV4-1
CASSQVKGGGEKLFF
TGCGCCAGCAGCCAAGTGAAGGGGGGTGGCGAAAAACTGTTTTTT
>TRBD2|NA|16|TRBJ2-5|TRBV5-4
CASSPAGRAAGETQYF
TGTGCCAGCAGCCCAGCTGGGAGGGCCGCGGGGGAGACCCAGTACTTC
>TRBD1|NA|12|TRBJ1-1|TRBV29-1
CSVGTGDTEAFF
TGCAGTGTAGGGACAGGGGACACTGAAGCTTTCTTT
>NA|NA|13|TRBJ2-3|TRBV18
CASDLRGEDTQYF
TGTGCCAGCGATTTGCGCGGGGAAGATACGCAGTATTTT
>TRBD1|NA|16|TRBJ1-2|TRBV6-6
CASSYSDRGIGYGYTF
TGTGCCAGCAGTTACTCGGACAGGGGGATAGGCTATGGCTACACCTTC
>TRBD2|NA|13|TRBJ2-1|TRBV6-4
CASSELAGGEQFF
TGTGCCAGCAGTGAGCTAGCGGGAGGTGAGCAGTTCTTC
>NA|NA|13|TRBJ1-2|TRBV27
CASSPYSGGGYTF
TGTGCCAGCAGTCCGTACTCTGGTGGAGGCTACACCTTC
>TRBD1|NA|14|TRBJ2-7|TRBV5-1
CASSPGTAPYEQYF
TGCGCCAGCAGCCCGGGGACAGCTCCCTACGAGCAGTACTTC
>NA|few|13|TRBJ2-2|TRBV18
CASSPSRGGELFF
TGTGCCAGCTCACCAAGCCGAGGCGGGGAGCTGTTTTTT
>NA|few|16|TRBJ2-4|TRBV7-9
CASSLDDTVAKNIQYF
TGTGCCAGCAGCTTAGACGACACTGTAGCCAAAAACATTCAGTACTTC
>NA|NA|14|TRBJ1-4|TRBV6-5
CASRNGGGGEKLFF
TGTGCCAGCAGGAACGGGGGGGGCGGTGAAAAACTGTTTTTT
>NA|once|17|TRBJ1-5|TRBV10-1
CASSENREEYSNQPQHF
TGCGCCAGCAGTGAGAACAGGGAGGAATATAGCAATCAGCCCCAGCATTTT
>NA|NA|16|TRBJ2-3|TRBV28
CASSSLGGVGLDTQYF
TGTGCCAGCAGTTCTCTTGGGGGAGTGGGTCTGGATACGCAGTATTTT
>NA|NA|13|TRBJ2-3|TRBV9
CASSGGEADTQYF
TGTGCCAGCAGTGGCGGGGAGGCAGATACGCAGTATTTT
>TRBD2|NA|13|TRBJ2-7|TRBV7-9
CASSLVAGGGQYF
TGTGCCAGCAGCTTAGTTGCGGGGGGAGGACAGTACTTC
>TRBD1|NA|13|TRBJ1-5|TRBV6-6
CASSSGTELPQHF
TGTGCCAGCAGTTCCGGGACAGAGTTACCCCAGCATTTT
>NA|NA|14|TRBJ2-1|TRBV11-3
CASSLRGIGNEQFF
TGTGCCAGCAGCTTACGCGGGATTGGCAATGAGCAGTTCTTC
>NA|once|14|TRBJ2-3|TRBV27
CASSLGKSTDTQYF
TGTGCCAGCAGTTTGGGGAAAAGCACAGATACGCAGTATTTT
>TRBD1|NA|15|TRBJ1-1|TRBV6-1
CASSDALDRGTEAFF
TGTGCCAGCAGTGATGCCTTGGACAGGGGGACTGAAGCTTTCTTT
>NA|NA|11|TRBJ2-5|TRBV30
CAWSWGETQYF
TGTGCCTGGTCTTGGGGGGAGACCCAGTACTTC
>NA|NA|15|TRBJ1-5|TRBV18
CASSPFQAGNQPQHF
TGTGCCAGCTCACCATTTCAGGCCGGTAATCAGCCCCAGCATTTT
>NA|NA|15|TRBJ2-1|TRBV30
CAWSVRGRAGNEQFF
TGTGCCTGGAGTGTCAGGGGGAGGGCCGGGAATGAGCAGTTCTTC
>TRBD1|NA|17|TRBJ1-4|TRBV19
CASSKDRADATNEKLFF
TGTGCCAGTAGTAAGGACAGGGCAGACGCAACTAATGAAAAACTGTTTTTT